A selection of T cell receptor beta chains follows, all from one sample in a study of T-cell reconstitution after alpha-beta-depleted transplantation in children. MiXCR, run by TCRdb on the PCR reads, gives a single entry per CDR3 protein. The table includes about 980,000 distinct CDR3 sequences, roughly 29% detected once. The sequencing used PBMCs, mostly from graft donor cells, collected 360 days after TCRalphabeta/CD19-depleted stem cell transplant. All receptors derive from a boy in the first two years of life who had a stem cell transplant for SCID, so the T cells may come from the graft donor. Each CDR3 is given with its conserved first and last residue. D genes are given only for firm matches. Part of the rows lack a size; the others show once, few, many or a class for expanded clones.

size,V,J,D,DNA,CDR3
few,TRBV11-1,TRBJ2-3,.,TGTGCCAGCAGCTTAAATAACCGGGAATTAAGCACAGATACGCAGTATTTT,CASSLNNRELSTDTQYF
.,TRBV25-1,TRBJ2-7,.,TGTGCCAGCGGTAGCCTACAGTTCCACGAGCAGTACTTC,CASGSLQFHEQYF
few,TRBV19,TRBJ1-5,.,TGTGCCAGTAGGACAGTGAACAAGGCTCAGCCCCAGCATTTT,CASRTVNKAQPQHF
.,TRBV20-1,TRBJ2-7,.,TGCAGTGCTAGAGATTTGAGGAGAGCGTACGAGCAGTACTTC,CSARDLRRAYEQYF
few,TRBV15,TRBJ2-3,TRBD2,TGTGCCACCAGCAGATGGGGACTAGCTAACACAGATACGCAGTATTTT,CATSRWGLANTDTQYF
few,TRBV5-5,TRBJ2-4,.,TGTGCCAGCAGCCCTAACACAGGGGGGGTGAACATTCAGTACTTC,CASSPNTGGVNIQYF
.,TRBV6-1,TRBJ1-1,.,TGTGCCAGCAGTCGCGCCCTTGACCGACTGGACACTGAAGCTTTCTTT,CASSRALDRLDTEAFF
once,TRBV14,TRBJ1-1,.,TGTGCCAGCAGCAAGAGGATATCGAACACTGAAGCTTTCTTT,CASSKRISNTEAFF
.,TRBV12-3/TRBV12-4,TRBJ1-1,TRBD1,TGTGCCAGCAGTCGTCGTCAGGGGGCTTGGGTCACTGAAGCTTTCTTT,CASSRRQGAWVTEAFF
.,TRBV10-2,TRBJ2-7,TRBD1,TGCGCCAGCAGTGACAGGGGGAACGGCTACGAGCAGTACTTC,CASSDRGNGYEQYF
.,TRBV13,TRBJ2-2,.,TGTGCCAGCAGCGTCGACGGTGGTACCGGGGAGCTGTTTTTT,CASSVDGGTGELFF
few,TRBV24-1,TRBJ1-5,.,TGTGCCACCAGTGATCCGGGCCCCAATCAGCCCCAGCATTTT,CATSDPGPNQPQHF
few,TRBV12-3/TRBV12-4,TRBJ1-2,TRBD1,TGTGCCAGCAGTTTCGGACAGGGGATATCGGTAGAAGGCTACACCTTC,CASSFGQGISVEGYTF
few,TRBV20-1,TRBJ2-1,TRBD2,TGCAGTGCAACTACGGGGGGGGTGGTCGATGAGCAGTTCTTC,CSATTGGVVDEQFF
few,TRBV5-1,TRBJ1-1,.,TGCGCCAGCTCTCGGTACGGGTGGACTGAAGCTTTCTTT,CASSRYGWTEAFF
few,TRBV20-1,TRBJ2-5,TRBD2,TGCAGTGCCAGTCCCGAAGGGACTAGCGGTTACCAAGAGACCCAGTACTTC,CSASPEGTSGYQETQYF
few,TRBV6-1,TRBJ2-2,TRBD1,TGTGCCAGCATGACGGGACAGGGTGCGAACACCGGGGAGCTGTTTTTT,CASMTGQGANTGELFF
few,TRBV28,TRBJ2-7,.,TGTGCCAGCAGTTCCCCCTGGGCTACCCTTCCTTACGAGCAGTACTTC,CASSSPWATLPYEQYF
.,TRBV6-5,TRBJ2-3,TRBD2,TGTGCCAGCAGTTCTCTAGCGGGGGGTTTTTCCTCTAGCACAGATACGCAGTATTTT,CASSSLAGGFSSSTDTQYF
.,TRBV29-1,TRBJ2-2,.,TGCAGCGTAAGGCAGGCCTCCACCGGGGAGCTGTTTTTT,CSVRQASTGELFF
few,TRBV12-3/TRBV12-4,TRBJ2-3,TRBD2,TGTGCCAGCAGTGACATCAAAGCCTTAGCGGGACGCACAGATACGCAGTATTTT,CASSDIKALAGRTDTQYF
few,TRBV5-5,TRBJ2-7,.,TGTGCCAGCAGCCCGGACCGGAATCCCTACGAGCAGTACTTC,CASSPDRNPYEQYF
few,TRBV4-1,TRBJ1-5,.,TGCGCCAGCAGCCAAGATCGTGGGCTGGGAAGCAATCAGCCCCAGCATTTT,CASSQDRGLGSNQPQHF
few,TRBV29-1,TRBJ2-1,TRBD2,TGCAGCGCGACTAGCGGGTACAATGAGCAGTTCTTC,CSATSGYNEQFF
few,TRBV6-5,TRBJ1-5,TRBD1,TGTGCCAGCAGTCACAGGGGGCCCATTCAGCCCCAGCATTTT,CASSHRGPIQPQHF
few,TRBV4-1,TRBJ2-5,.,TGCGCCAGCAGCCAAGCCCAGGAGCCTAAAGAGACCCAGTACTTC,CASSQAQEPKETQYF
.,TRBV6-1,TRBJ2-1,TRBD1,TGTGCCAGCAGCCACCCCGGGACAGGGGGCAAGGGTGAGCAGTTCTTC,CASSHPGTGGKGEQFF
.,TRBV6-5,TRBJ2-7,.,TGTGCCAGCAGTTCCCCGTGGGGAGCGGCGTCCTACGAGCAGTACTTC,CASSSPWGAASYEQYF
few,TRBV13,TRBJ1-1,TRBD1,TGTGCCAGCGACAGGGGCAAGGGAACTGAAGCTTTCTTT,CASDRGKGTEAFF
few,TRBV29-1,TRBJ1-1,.,TGCAGCGTTTGCTACGGGGGCGCGACTGAAGCTTTCTTT,CSVCYGGATEAFF
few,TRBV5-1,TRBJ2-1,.,TGCGCCAGCACGAACGGACTGGAGTCCTACAATGAGCAGTTCTTC,CASTNGLESYNEQFF
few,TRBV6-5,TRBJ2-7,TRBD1,TGTGCCAGCAGTTACAGTAGGGGGCGGAGTACCGAGCAGTACTTC,CASSYSRGRSTEQYF
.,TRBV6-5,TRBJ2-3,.,TGTGCCAGCAGTACGGACATCAAGCAGTATTTT,CASSTDIKQYF
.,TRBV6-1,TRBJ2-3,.,TGTGCCAGCATCGACATCAGGGGCCCAGATACGCAGTATTTT,CASIDIRGPDTQYF
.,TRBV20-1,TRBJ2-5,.,TGCAGTGCTACGCAGGGAGTGGGAGAGACCCAGTACTTC,CSATQGVGETQYF
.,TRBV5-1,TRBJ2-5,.,TGCGCCAGCACCAGAGGAGGCCCAGAGACCCAGTACTTC,CASTRGGPETQYF
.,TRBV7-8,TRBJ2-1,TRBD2,TGTGCCAGCAGCTTGGGACTACTAGTCAGTGAGCAGTTCTTC,CASSLGLLVSEQFF
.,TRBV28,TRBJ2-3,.,TGTGCCAGCAGTCACAACGTCGGCCCAAGCACAGATACGCAGTATTTT,CASSHNVGPSTDTQYF
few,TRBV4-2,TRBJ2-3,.,TGTGCCAGCAGCCAAGATCAGGGGAGGGTCACAGATACGCAGTATTTT,CASSQDQGRVTDTQYF
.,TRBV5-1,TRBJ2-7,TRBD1,TGCGCCAGCAGCTTGGTAGACAGGGTAGGCGAGCAGTACTTC,CASSLVDRVGEQYF
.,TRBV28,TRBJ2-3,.,TGTGCCAGCAGTTTCCACCAATGGCGGGGTTTCAGCACAGATACGCAGTATTTT,CASSFHQWRGFSTDTQYF
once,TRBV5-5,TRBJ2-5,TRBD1,TGTGCCAGCAGCTTGCTGGGACAGGGGGCGCGTGAGACCCAGTACTTC,CASSLLGQGARETQYF
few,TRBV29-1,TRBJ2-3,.,TGCAGCGTTGATGGGGGGGCGAGAGATACGCAGTATTTT,CSVDGGARDTQYF
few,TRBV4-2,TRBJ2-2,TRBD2,TGTGCCAGCAGCGATACCCTACTAGCGGGGGCCAACACCGGGGAGCTGTTTTTT,CASSDTLLAGANTGELFF
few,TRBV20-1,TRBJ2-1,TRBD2,TGCAGTGCTTCGCGGACTAGCGGACATTACAATGAGCAGTTCTTC,CSASRTSGHYNEQFF
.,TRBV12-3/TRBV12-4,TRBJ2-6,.,TGTGCCAGCGGGCCTCACTCTGGGGCCAACGTCCTGACTTTC,CASGPHSGANVLTF
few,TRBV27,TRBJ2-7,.,TGTGCCAGCAGTTCCCTAGTTCGGTTTGCCTACGAGCAGTACTTC,CASSSLVRFAYEQYF
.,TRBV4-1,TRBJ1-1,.,TGCGCCAGCAGCCAAGGCCCGGGTTCTCTGAACACTGAAGCTTTCTTT,CASSQGPGSLNTEAFF
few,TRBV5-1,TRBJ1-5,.,TGCGCCAGCAGCCTTTCGGACCGTGATCAGCCCCAGCATTTT,CASSLSDRDQPQHF